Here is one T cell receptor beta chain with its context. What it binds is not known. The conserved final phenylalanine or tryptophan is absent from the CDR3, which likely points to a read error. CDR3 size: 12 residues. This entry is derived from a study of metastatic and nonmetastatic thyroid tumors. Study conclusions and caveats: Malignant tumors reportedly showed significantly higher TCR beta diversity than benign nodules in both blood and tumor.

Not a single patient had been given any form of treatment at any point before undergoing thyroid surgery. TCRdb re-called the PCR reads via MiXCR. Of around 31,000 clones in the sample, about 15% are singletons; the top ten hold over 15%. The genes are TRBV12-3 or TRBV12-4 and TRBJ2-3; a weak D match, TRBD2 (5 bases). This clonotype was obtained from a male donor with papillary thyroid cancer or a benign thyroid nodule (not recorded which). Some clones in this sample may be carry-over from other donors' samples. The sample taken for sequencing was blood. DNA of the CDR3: TGTGCCAGGAGTTTAACTAGTGATACGCAGTATGTT. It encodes CARSLTSDTQYV.